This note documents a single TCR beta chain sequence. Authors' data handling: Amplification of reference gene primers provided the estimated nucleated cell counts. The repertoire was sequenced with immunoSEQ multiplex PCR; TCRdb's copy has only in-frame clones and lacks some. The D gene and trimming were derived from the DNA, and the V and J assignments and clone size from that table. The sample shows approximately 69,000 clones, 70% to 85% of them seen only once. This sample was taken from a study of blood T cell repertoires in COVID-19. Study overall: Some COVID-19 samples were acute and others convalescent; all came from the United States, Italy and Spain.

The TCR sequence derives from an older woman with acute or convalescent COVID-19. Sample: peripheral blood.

The CDR3 loop is CASSFAGTGQPQHF. The CDR3 coding sequence is TGTGCCAGCAGTTTCGCAGGGACTGGGCAGCCCCAGCATTTT. The V and J genes are TRBV28 and TRBJ1-5, with a weak D call TRBD1 (5 bases). V lost 3 bases and J 7 bases, leaving 13 bases between the germline ends. The CDR3 is 14 amino acids. Germline values: CDR1 MDHEN, CDR2 SYDVKM.